Below are 27 T cell receptor beta chains sequenced from a single sample in a study of blood T cells in healthy people across ages. A sample-barcoded 5' primer and a J-beta primer mix were used in a second PCR of roughly 7 to 11 cycles. TCRdb recomputed calls from the 5' RACE reads with MiXCR, one row per CDR3 protein. The sample includes 1.8 million or so distinct CDR3 sequences, about two fifths seen only once; the top ten take roughly 24%. The sequenced material came from blood. The receptors derive from a human donor in good health.

In its sample, this clonotype was seen a few times. The chain recombines TRBV15 with TRBJ1-1; D ambiguous. This CDR3 has 14 amino acids. Germline V gene sequence: CDR1 LNHNV, CDR2 YYDKDF (reference sequence). Between the trimmed V and J ends, which lost 0 bases and 4 bases, there was a span of 9 bases. CDR3 region: CATSREQYSTEAFF. For the CDR3, the DNA is TGTGCCACCAGCAGAGAACAGTATTCCACTGAAGCTTTCTTT.

This clonotype has just a few counts. This chain links TRBV2 with TRBJ1-5; possibly TRBD1 for D (5 bases). This CDR3 is 14 amino acids long. The germline V gene has CDR1 SNHLY and CDR2 FYNNEI. V lost 7 bases to trimming and J lost 6 bases, with 16 bases between them. The CDR3 sequence is CASTIVGGIQPQHF. The CDR3 nucleotides read TGTGCCAGCACTATCGTGGGGGGGATTCAGCCCCAGCATTTT.

This clonotype was seen a handful of times. This chain connects TRBV29-1 to TRBJ2-4, with 11 bases matching TRBD1. The DNA end favors TRBJ2-7, so the J call may be wrong. The germline V gene encodes CDR1 SQVTM and CDR2 ANQGSEA. The length of the CDR3 is 17 residues. CDR3 amino acids: CSVVFVGQGDQLGEQYF. The CDR3 DNA sequence: TGCAGCGTTGTGTTTGTGGGACAGGGGGACCAGTTGGGCGAGCAGTACTTC.

Ten or more counts support this clonotype. The rearrangement links TRBV29-1 to TRBJ2-7; 9 bases are shared with TRBD1. V lost 6 bases to trimming and J lost 4 bases; unmatched junction nucleotides: 7. There are 13 residues in the CDR3. CDR1 is SQVTM, CDR2 ANQGSEA, per germline. CDR3 in DNA: TGCAGCGTCCCGGACAGGGGAGGGTACGAGCAGTACTTC. Translated, it gives CSVPDRGGYEQYF.

This chain uses TRBV4-3 with TRBJ2-1, with TRBD2 matching over 8 bases. Germline values: CDR1 LGHNA, CDR2 YSLEER. The V gene end was trimmed by 1 base and the J gene end by 10 bases; junction bases not matched to a gene: 12. The CDR3 is 16 residues long. Here the CDR3 reads CASSQGPGGQSLEQFF. CDR3 DNA sequence: TGCGCCAGCAGCCAAGGACCGGGGGGGCAATCTCTCGAGCAGTTCTTC.

For the CDR3, the DNA is TGTGCCAGCAGCTTGGTGGACAGGAGGGGCTACACCTTC. Its protein is CASSLVDRRGYTF. The V gene is TRBV5-5, the J gene TRBJ1-2, with 7 bases fitting TRBD1. Germline CDR1 and CDR2: SGHKS and YYEKEE (reference sequence). There are 13 residues in the CDR3. V shed 0 bases and J 8 bases; nucleotides not matched to a gene: 4.

This clonotype was found once. A read error may account for a junction end that differs from germline. The J gene is TRBJ1-6, the V gene TRBV10-3, with a tentative D call TRBD1 (6 bases). Germline assignment: CDR1 ENHRY and CDR2 SYGVKD. This CDR3 has 16 residues. The CDR3, as DNA: TGTGCCATCAGTAACGAGGGGGGCCTCTATAATTCACCCCCCCACTTT. Translating gives CAISNEGGLYNSPPHF.

The CDR3 coding sequence is TGTGCCAGCAGCTTAATCAGGGGGCGTTGGGATGAGCAGTTCTTC. Protein sequence: CASSLIRGRWDEQFF. The chain uses TRBV7-2 and TRBJ2-1, with 8 bases fitting TRBD1. This CDR3 comprises 15 residues. Germline assignment: CDR1 SGHTA and CDR2 FQGNSA. The V segment lost 2 bases and the J segment 8 bases; nucleotides outside the gene matches: 8.

The rearrangement links TRBV3-1 to TRBJ2-1; 7 nucleotides line up with TRBD2. Germline trimming cut 6 bases from V and 7 bases from J; bases unmatched to any gene: 12. Germline CDR1 reads LGHDT; CDR2 reads YNNKEL (reference sequence). This CDR3 comprises 15 residues. The CDR3 loop is CASSYAGTTTNEQFF. CDR3 DNA: TGTGCCAGCAGTTATGCCGGGACTACTACGAATGAGCAGTTCTTC.

The count of this clonotype is one. V gene TRBV12-3 or TRBV12-4 combines with J gene TRBJ1-1; unclear D gene. The CDR3 sequence is 11 residues long. V lost 7 bases, J lost 3 bases, and 6 bases lay in between. CDR3 sequence: CASNSDTEAFF. Here the CDR3 DNA reads TGTGCCAGCAATTCCGACACTGAAGCTTTCTTT.

This clonotype was seen a few times. The V gene is TRBV2, the J gene TRBJ2-4, with D perhaps TRBD1 (6 bases). The J call may be mistaken, given a closer DNA end match to TRBJ2-5. In germline, CDR1 is SNHLY, CDR2 FYNNEI. CDR3 length: 13 residues. The CDR3 coding sequence is TGTGCCAGCAGTGCTCGACAGGAAGAGACCCAGTACTTC. The encoded protein is CASSARQEETQYF.

The chain has TRBV30 and TRBJ1-2, with TRBD1 as a possible D gene (6 bases). The germline V and J ends were trimmed by 5 bases and 5 bases, with 12 bases remaining between them. The CDR3 sequence is 12 residues long. From germline, CDR1 is GTSNPN and CDR2 SVGIG (reference sequence). The CDR3 region has the DNA TGTGCCTGGGGGGGCGTTGGTTATGGCTACACCTTC. Protein: CAWGGVGYGYTF.

J is TRBJ2-1 and V is TRBV5-1; TRBD2 aligns across 16 bases. Germline CDR1 is SGHRS and CDR2 is YFSETQ. The CDR3 is 16 residues long. Trimming cost V 3 bases and J 9 bases; bases outside gene matches: 6. The CDR3 spells CASSSGTSGGAGEQFF. The CDR3 DNA is TGCGCCAGCAGCTCCGGGACTAGCGGGGGGGCCGGTGAGCAGTTCTTC.

The chain recombines TRBV5-1 with TRBJ1-5; D is possibly TRBD1 (5 bases). The germline V gene encodes CDR1 SGHRS and CDR2 YFSETQ. The length of the CDR3 is 14 residues. The germline V and J ends were trimmed by 0 bases and 5 bases, with 9 bases remaining between them. This CDR3 is CASSLDRPDQPQHF. The CDR3, as DNA: TGCGCCAGCAGCTTGGACAGGCCGGATCAGCCCCAGCATTTT.

As for this clonotype: Possible read error: a much larger clone is one base away. V gene TRBV11-2 combines with J gene TRBJ2-1; D is undetermined. The CDR3 covers 13 residues. Germline V gene sequence: CDR1 SGHAT, CDR2 FQNNGV. The CDR3 reads CVSSLDGNNEQFF. The CDR3 nucleotides read TGTGTCAGCAGCTTAGATGGTAACAATGAGCAGTTCTTC.

This chain connects TRBV6-4 to TRBJ2-3, with a weak D call TRBD1 (5 bases). The V gene lost 4 bases and the J gene lost 3 bases, with 8 bases spanning the gap. Germline V gene lookup returns CDR1 MRHNA and CDR2 SNTAGT. The CDR3 has 13 residues. The CDR3: CASSATVTDTQYF. CDR3 nucleotide sequence: TGTGCCAGCAGTGCGACAGTTACAGATACGCAGTATTTT.

The table lists this clonotype with a few counts. The chain links TRBV6-2 or TRBV6-3 to TRBJ1-6; D may be TRBD1 (5 bases). This CDR3 is 13 amino acids long. V was clipped by 2 bases and J by 11 bases, with 10 bases between them. In germline, CDR1 is MNHEY, CDR2 SVGEGT. The CDR3 DNA reads TGTGCCAGCAGTTACGGAGGAGGGGCACCCCTCCACTTT. It is translated as CASSYGGGAPLHF.

The table lists this clonotype with a few counts. This chain uses TRBV7-2 with TRBJ2-1; 7 bases match TRBD1. Germline values: CDR1 SGHTA, CDR2 FQGNSA. The CDR3 runs 18 residues. Trimming at V came to 1 base and at J to 2 bases, leaving 11 bases not matched to a gene. CDR3 region: CASSLGVHQGDPYNEQFF. CDR3 in DNA: TGTGCCAGCAGCTTAGGGGTCCACCAGGGGGACCCCTACAATGAGCAGTTCTTC.

This clonotype occurred a few times. This chain connects TRBV24-1 to TRBJ2-1, with 10 bases aligning to TRBD2. Germline V gene sequence: CDR1 KGHDR, CDR2 SFDVKD. This CDR3 is 16 amino acids long. Trimming at V came to 2 bases and at J to 8 bases, leaving 8 bases not matched to a gene. Written as DNA, the CDR3 is TGTGCCACCAGTGATTACCCAGCGGGGGGGAGGTATGAGCAGTTCTTC. This translates into CATSDYPAGGRYEQFF.

The chain joins TRBV10-3 to TRBJ2-5, with 10 bases aligning to TRBD2. Looked up from germline, CDR1 is ENHRY and CDR2 is SYGVKD. Losses at the gene ends were 5 bases for V and 5 bases for J; bases not matched to a gene: 2. The CDR3 is 13 residues long. The CDR3 sequence is CAISSGGEETQYF. CDR3 sequence (DNA): TGTGCCATCAGTAGCGGGGGGGAGGAGACCCAGTACTTC.

This clonotype was counted only a few times. The chain combines TRBV29-1 with TRBJ2-5; the match to TRBD1 covers 7 bases. Germline CDR1 SQVTM, CDR2 ANQGSEA. The CDR3 contains 14 residues. V lost 6 bases and J lost 2; bases outside the gene matches: 9. The CDR3 reads CSVGPGQHQETQYF. In DNA, the CDR3 is TGCAGCGTGGGGCCGGGACAGCATCAAGAGACCCAGTACTTC.

V and J are TRBV3-1 and TRBJ2-4, with D hard to call. The better agreement between TRBJ2-7 and the DNA end casts doubt on the J call. CDR1 is LGHDT, CDR2 YNNKEL, per germline (reference sequence). The CDR3 has 18 residues. CDR3 residues: CASSQDQNKGYNTYEQYF. The CDR3 bases are TGTGCCAGCAGCCAAGATCAGAATAAAGGATATAATACCTACGAGCAGTACTTC.

This clonotype has more than one count but fewer than ten. The chain recombines TRBV7-2 with TRBJ2-7; 7 bases agree with TRBD2. The CDR3 is 16 amino acids. The ends lost 2 bases at V and 6 bases at J; junction bases unmatched: 13. Germline-derived CDR1 and CDR2 are SGHTA and FQGNSA. The CDR3 DNA follows: TGTGCCAGCAGCTTATTGAGAACCTCAGCGGGGCTCGAGCAGTACTTC. Translated: CASSLLRTSAGLEQYF.

The genes are TRBV11-1 and TRBJ1-1, with D possibly TRBD1 on 5 matching bases. Germline loops: CDR1 SGHAT, CDR2 FQDESV (reference sequence). Trimming removed 5 bases at V and 8 bases at J, with 15 bases between. The CDR3 is 13 amino acids. The CDR3 protein is CASSTTGAGEAFF. The CDR3, as DNA: TGTGCCAGCAGCACTACAGGTGCGGGGGAAGCTTTCTTT.

This clonotype was counted a few times. The V and J genes are TRBV3-1 and TRBJ2-1; the match to TRBD2 covers 12 bases. In germline, CDR1 is LGHDT, CDR2 YNNKEL (reference sequence). This CDR3 region has 16 residues. V was pared by 0 bases and J by 10 bases, with 7 bases of the junction left unmatched. The CDR3 DNA reads as TGTGCCAGCAGCCAAGATGCTAGCGGGGGGGGCCGGGAGCAGTTCTTC. This sequence encodes CASSQDASGGGREQFF.

The CDR3 bases are TGTGCCAGCAGCCAAGCAGACAAGAGCTCCTACGAGCAGTACTTC. It yields the protein CASSQADKSSYEQYF. The V and J genes are TRBV4-2 and TRBJ2-7; D is unresolved. The CDR3 runs to 15 residues. Looked up from germline, CDR1 is LGHNA and CDR2 is YNFKEQ. Trimming stripped 1 base from V and 0 bases from J, with 10 bases between.

This clonotype came up a few times. The rearrangement joins TRBV5-1 to TRBJ2-6; TRBD1 matches at 8 bases. CDR1 SGHRS and CDR2 YFSETQ come from the germline V gene. V was pared by 1 base and J by 0 bases, with 9 bases of the junction left unmatched. CDR3 size: 19 residues. Written as DNA, the CDR3 is TGCGCCAGCAGCTTGTTGGTGACAGGGGATTACTCTGGGGCCAACGTCCTGACTTTC. It yields the protein CASSLLVTGDYSGANVLTF.